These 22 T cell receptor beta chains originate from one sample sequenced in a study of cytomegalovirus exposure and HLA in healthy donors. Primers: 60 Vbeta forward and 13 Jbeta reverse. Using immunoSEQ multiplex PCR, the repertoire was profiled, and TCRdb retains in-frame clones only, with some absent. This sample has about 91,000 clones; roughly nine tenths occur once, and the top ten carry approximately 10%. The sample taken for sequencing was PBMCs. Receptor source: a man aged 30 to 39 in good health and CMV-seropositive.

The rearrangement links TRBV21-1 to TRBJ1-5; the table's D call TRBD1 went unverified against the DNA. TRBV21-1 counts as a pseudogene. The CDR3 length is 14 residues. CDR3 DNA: TGTGCCAGCGCCAACAATCCGTACAATCAGCCCCAGCATTTT. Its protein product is CASANNPYNQPQHF.

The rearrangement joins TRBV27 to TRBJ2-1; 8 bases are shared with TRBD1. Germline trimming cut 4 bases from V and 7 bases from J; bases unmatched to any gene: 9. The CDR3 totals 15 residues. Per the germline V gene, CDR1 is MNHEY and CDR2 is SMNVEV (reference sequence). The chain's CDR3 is CASSYGQGSVNEQFF. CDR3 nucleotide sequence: TGTGCCAGCAGTTACGGACAGGGAAGCGTAAATGAGCAGTTCTTC.

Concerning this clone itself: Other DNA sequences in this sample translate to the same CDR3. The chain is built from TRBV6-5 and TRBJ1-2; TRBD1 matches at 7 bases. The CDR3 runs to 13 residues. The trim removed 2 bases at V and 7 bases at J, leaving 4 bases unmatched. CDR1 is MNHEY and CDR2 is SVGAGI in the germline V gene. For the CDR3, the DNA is TGTGCCAGCAGTTACGGAGGGGGCGCTGGCTACACCTTC. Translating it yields CASSYGGGAGYTF.

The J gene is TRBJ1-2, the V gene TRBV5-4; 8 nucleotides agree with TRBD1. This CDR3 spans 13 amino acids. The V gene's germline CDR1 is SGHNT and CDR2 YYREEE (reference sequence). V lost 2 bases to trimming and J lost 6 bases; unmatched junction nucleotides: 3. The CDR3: CASSLTGGDGYTF. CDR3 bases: TGTGCCAGCAGCTTAACAGGGGGGGATGGCTACACCTTC.

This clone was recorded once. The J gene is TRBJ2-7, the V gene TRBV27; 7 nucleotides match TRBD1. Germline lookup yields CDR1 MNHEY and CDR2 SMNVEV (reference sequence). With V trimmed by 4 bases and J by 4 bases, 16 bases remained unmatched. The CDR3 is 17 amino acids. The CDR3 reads CASSSTLQGVPSYEQYF. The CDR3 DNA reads TGTGCCAGCAGTTCGACATTGCAGGGGGTCCCGTCTTACGAGCAGTACTTC.

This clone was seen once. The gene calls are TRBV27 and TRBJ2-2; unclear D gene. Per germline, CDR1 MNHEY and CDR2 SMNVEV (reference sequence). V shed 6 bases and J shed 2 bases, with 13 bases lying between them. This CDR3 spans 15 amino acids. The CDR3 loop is CASSLILANTGELFF. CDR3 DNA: TGTGCCAGCAGCCTAATCTTAGCAAACACCGGGGAGCTGTTTTTT.

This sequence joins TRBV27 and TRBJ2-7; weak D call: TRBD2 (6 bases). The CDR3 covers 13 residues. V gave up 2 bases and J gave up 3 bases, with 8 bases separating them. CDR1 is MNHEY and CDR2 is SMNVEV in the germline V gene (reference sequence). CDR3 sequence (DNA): TGTGCCAGCAGTTTAGCGGGGAACTACGAGCAGTACTTC. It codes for CASSLAGNYEQYF.

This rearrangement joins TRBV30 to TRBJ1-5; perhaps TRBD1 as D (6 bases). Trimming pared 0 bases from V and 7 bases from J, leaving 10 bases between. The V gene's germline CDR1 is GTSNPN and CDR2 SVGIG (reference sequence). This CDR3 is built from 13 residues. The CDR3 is CAWSVQGSQPQHF. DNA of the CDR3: TGTGCCTGGAGTGTTCAGGGGTCGCAGCCCCAGCATTTT.

The CDR3 loop reads CASSYSSGLATDTQYF. CDR3 sequence (DNA): TGTGCCAGCAGTTATTCTTCGGGACTAGCGACAGATACGCAGTATTTT. The rearrangement joins TRBV6-5 to TRBJ2-3, with 10 bases lining up with TRBD2. The CDR3 loop spans 16 amino acids. The germline gives CDR1 MNHEY, CDR2 SVGAGI. V lost 3 bases to trimming and J lost 3 bases; unmatched junction nucleotides: 6.

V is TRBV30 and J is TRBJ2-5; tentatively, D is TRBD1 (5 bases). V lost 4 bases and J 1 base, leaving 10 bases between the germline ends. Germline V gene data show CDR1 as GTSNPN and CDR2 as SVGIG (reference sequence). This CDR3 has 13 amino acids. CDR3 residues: CAWNRWIQETQYF. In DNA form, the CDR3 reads TGTGCCTGGAACAGGTGGATCCAAGAGACCCAGTACTTC.

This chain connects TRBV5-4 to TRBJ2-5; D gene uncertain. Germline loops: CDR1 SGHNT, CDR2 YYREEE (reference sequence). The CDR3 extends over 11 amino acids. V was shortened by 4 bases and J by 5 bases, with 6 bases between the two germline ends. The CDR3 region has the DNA TGTGCCAGCAGCGCCCAGGAGACCCAGTACTTC. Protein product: CASSAQETQYF.

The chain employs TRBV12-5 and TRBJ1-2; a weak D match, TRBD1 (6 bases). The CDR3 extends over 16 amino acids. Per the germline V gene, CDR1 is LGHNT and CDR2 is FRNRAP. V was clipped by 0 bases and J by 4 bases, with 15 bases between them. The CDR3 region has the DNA TGTGCTAGTGGTTTGGTACTACAGGGCCACCGCTATGGCTACACCTTC. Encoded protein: CASGLVLQGHRYGYTF. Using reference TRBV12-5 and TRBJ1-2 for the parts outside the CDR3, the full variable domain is DARVTQTPRHKVTEMGQEVTMRCQPILGHNTVFWYRQTMMQGLELLAYFRNRAPLDDSGMPKDRFSAEMPDATLATLKIQPSEPRDSAVYFCASGLVLQGHRYGYTFGSGTRLTVV.

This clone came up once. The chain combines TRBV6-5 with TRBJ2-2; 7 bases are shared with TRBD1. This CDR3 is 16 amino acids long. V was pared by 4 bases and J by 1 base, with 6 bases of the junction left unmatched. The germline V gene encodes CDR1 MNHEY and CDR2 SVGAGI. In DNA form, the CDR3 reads TGTGCCAGCAGTTCCCAGGGACAGCTGAACACCGGGGAGCTGTTTTTT. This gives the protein CASSSQGQLNTGELFF.

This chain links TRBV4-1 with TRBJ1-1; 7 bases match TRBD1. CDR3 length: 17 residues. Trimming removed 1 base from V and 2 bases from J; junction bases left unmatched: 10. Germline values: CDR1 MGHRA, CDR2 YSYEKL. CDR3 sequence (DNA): TGCGCCAGCAGCCAAGCCCGGGACAGTACATTTAACACTGAAGCTTTCTTT. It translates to CASSQARDSTFNTEAFF.

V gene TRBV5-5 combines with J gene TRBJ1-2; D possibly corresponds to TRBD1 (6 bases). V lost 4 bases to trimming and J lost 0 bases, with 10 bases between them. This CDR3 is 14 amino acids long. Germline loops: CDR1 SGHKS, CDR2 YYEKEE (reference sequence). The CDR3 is CASSDRTANYGYTF. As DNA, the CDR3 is TGTGCCAGCAGCGATAGGACAGCTAACTATGGCTACACCTTC.

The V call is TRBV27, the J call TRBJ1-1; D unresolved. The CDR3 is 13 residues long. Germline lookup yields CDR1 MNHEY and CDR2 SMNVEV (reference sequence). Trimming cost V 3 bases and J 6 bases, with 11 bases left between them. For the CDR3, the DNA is TGTGCCAGCAGTTTTTGGGGAGGAGCTGAAGCTTTCTTT. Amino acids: CASSFWGGAEAFF.

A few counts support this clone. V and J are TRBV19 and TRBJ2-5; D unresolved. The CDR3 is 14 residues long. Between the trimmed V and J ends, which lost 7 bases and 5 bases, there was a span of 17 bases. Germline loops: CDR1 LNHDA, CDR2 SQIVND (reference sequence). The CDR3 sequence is CASTPGGDAETQYF. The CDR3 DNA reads TGTGCCAGTACCCCCGGTGGAGACGCGGAGACCCAGTACTTC.

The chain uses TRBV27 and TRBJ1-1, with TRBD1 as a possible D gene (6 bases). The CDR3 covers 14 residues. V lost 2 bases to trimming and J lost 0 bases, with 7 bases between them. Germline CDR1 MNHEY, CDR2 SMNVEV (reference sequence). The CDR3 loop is CASSLHRVNTEAFF. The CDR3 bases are TGTGCCAGCAGTTTACACAGGGTGAACACTGAAGCTTTCTTT.

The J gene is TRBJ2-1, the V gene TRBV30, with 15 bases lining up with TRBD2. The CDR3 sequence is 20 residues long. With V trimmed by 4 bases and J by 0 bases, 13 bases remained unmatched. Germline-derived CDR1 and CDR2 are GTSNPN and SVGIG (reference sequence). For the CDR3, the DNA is TGTGCCTGGACCACCCAAGGACTAGCGGGAGGGCCGGGCTCCTACAATGAGCAGTTCTTC. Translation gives CAWTTQGLAGGPGSYNEQFF. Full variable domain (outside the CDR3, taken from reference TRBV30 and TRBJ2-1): SQTIHQWPATLVQPVGSPLSLECTVEGTSNPNLYWYRQAAGRGLQLLFYSVGIGQISSEVPQNLSASRPQDRQFILSSKKLLLSDSGFYLCAWTTQGLAGGPGSYNEQFFGPGTRLTVL.

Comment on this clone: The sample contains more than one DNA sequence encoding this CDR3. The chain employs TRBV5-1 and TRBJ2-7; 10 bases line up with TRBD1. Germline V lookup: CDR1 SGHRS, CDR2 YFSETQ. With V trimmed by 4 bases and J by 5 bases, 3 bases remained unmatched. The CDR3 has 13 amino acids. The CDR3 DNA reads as TGCGCCAGCAGCCTGGGACAGGGGAACGAGCAGTACTTC. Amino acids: CASSLGQGNEQYF.

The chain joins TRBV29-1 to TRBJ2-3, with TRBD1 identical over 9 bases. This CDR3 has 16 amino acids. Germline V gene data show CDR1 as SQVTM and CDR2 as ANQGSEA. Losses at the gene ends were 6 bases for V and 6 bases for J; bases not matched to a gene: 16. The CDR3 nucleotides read TGCAGCGTGGACGGGACAGGGAAAGCATCTGCGGATACGCAGTATTTT. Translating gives CSVDGTGKASADTQYF.

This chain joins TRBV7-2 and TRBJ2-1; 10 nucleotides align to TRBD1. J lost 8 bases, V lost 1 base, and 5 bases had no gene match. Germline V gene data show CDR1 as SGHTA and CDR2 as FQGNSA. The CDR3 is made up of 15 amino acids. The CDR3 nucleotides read TGTGCCAGCAGCTTAGAAGACAGGGGGCGCTATGAGCAGTTCTTC. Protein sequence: CASSLEDRGRYEQFF.